Each of the 10 T cell receptor beta chains below was sequenced from the same sample in a study of cytomegalovirus exposure and HLA in healthy donors (dated by TCRdb to 2015 to 2018). Library method: the immunoSEQ multiplex PCR assay. TCRdb limited this immuneACCESS table to in-frame rearrangements with V and J called. A share of clones is missing; checked studies link under half to unresolved V genes, and the rest is unexplained. The sample contains about 150,000 clones, about 88% of them found a single time. The ten largest clones add up to 3.3% of the sample. Sequenced: PBMCs. These receptors came from a young woman in good health and CMV-seropositive.

Here the CDR3 reads CASSWDFQETQYF. In DNA form, the CDR3 reads TGTGCCAGCAGCTGGGACTTTCAAGAGACCCAGTACTTC. This rearrangement joins TRBV5-4 to TRBJ2-5; possibly TRBD2 for D (6 bases). Germline V lookup: CDR1 SGHNT, CDR2 YYREEE (reference sequence). The V gene lost 3 bases and the J gene lost 2 bases, with 8 bases spanning the gap. The CDR3 sequence is 13 residues long. The variable domain in full, with the rest retrieved from reference TRBV5-4 and TRBJ2-5, is ETGVTQSPTHLIKTRGQQVTLRCSSQSGHNTVSWYQQALGQGPQFIFQYYREEENGRGNFPPRFSGLQFPNYSSELNVNALELDDSALYLCASSWDFQETQYFGPGTRLLVL.

The rearrangement uses TRBV18 and TRBJ2-2; 10 bases match TRBD1. V lost 4 bases to trimming and J lost 6 bases; unmatched junction nucleotides: 5. Germline loops: CDR1 KGHSH, CDR2 LQKENI. This CDR3 is 15 amino acids long. The CDR3 region is CASSLGQGKAGELFF. The CDR3 DNA is TGTGCCAGCTCACTGGGACAGGGGAAGGCCGGGGAGCTGTTTTTT.

V and J are TRBV11-3 and TRBJ1-1; no clear D gene. The germline gives CDR1 SGHNT, CDR2 YENEEA. V lost 6 bases and J lost 1, with 12 bases in between. The CDR3 sequence is 14 residues long. CDR3 sequence: CASSGGGRNTEAFF. CDR3 DNA sequence: TGTGCCAGCAGTGGAGGCGGAAGGAACACTGAAGCTTTCTTT. Looking up the rest from reference TRBV11-3 and TRBJ1-1 gives the full variable domain: EAGVVQSPRYKIIEKKQPVAFWCNPISGHNTLYWYLQNLGQGPELLIRYENEEAVDDSQLPKDRFSAERLKGVDSTLKIQPAELGDSAVYLCASSGGGRNTEAFFGQGTRLTVV.

The chain joins TRBV30 to TRBJ1-4; D is possibly TRBD1 (6 bases). Germline V gene data show CDR1 as GTSNPN and CDR2 as SVGIG (reference sequence). Trimming pared 0 bases from V and 7 bases from J, leaving 21 bases between. The CDR3 loop spans 17 amino acids. The DNA for the CDR3 is TGTGCCTGGAGTGTACGGCGGACAGTATCACGCGGTGAAAAACTGTTTTTT. Protein sequence: CAWSVRRTVSRGEKLFF.

This sequence joins TRBV4-3 and TRBJ1-5; unclear D gene. V shed 0 bases and J shed 3 bases, with 9 bases lying between them. Germline CDR1 LGHNA, CDR2 YSLEER. The CDR3 length is 15 residues. The CDR3 is CASSQDYRYNQPQHF. DNA of the CDR3: TGCGCCAGCAGCCAAGATTATAGATACAATCAGCCCCAGCATTTT.

The V and J genes are TRBV25-1 and TRBJ2-5, with TRBD2 matching 12 bases. The germline V gene has CDR1 MGHDK and CDR2 SYGVNS. Unmatched junction bases numbered 5, after V lost 1 base and J lost 5 bases. The CDR3 runs to 16 residues. The DNA for the CDR3 is TGTGCCAGCAGTGAATGGGCTAGCGGGAGGGCGGAGACCCAGTACTTC. Encoded protein: CASSEWASGRAETQYF. Combining the CDR3 with reference TRBV25-1 and TRBJ2-5 gives the whole variable domain EADIYQTPRYLVIGTGKKITLECSQTMGHDKMYWYQQDPGMELHLIHYSYGVNSTEKGDLSSESTVSRIRTEHFPLTLESARPSHTSQYLCASSEWASGRAETQYFGPGTRLLVL.

The gene calls are TRBV15 and TRBJ2-3, with a tentative D call TRBD1 (5 bases). Germline CDR1 reads LNHNV; CDR2 reads YYDKDF (reference sequence). The CDR3 length is 15 residues. Between the trimmed V and J ends, which lost 4 bases and 3 bases, there was a span of 14 bases. CDR3 amino acids: CATSIRSQGTDTQYF. In DNA form, the CDR3 reads TGTGCCACCAGCATCCGGTCCCAGGGTACAGATACGCAGTATTTT.

The CDR3 coding sequence is TGCAGTGTCGTCGGGAACACTGAAGCTTTCTTT. It translates to CSVVGNTEAFF. The chain uses TRBV20-1 and TRBJ1-1; D gene unclear. V gave up 7 bases and J gave up 1 base, with 7 bases separating them. The CDR3 is made up of 11 amino acids. Germline CDR1 reads DFQATT; CDR2 reads SNEGSKA (reference sequence).

As for this clone: The identical CDR3 is also encoded by other nucleotide sequences in the sample. J is TRBJ1-1 and V is TRBV29-1; D might be TRBD1 (5 bases). The CDR3 has 14 residues. Trimming pared 2 bases from V and 0 bases from J, leaving 10 bases between. Per germline, CDR1 SQVTM and CDR2 ANQGSEA. Written as DNA, the CDR3 is TGCAGCGTTGAACCAGGGTATCTGAACACTGAAGCTTTCTTT. The encoded protein is CSVEPGYLNTEAFF.

The genes are TRBV18 and TRBJ2-2, with 7 nucleotides matching TRBD1. CDR3 size: 15 residues. Germline V lookup: CDR1 KGHSH, CDR2 LQKENI. V lost 3 bases and J lost 6; bases outside the gene matches: 7. CDR3 residues: CASSPRGPTPGELFF. Written as DNA, the CDR3 is TGTGCCAGCTCACCTAGGGGGCCCACACCCGGGGAGCTGTTTTTT.